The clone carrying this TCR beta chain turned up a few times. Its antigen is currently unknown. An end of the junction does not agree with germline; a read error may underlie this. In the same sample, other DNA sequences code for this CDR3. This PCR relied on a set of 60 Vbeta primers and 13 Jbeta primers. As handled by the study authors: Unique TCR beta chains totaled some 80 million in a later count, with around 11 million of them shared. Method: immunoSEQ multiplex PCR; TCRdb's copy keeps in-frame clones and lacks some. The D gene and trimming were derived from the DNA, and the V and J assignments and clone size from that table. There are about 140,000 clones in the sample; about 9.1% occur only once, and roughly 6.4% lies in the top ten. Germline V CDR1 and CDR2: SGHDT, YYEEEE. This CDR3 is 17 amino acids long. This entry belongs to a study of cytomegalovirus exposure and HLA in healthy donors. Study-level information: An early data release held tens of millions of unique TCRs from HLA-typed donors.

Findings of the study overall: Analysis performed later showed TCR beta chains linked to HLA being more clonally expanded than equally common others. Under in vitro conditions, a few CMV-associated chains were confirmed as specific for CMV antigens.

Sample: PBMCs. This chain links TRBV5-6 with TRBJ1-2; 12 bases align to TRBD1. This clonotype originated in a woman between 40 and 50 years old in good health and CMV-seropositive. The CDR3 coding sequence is TGTGCCAGCAGCGGGGGACCGGGACAGGGGGCGATTCGTGGCTATACCTTC. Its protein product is CASSGGPGQGAIRGYTF.